This TCR beta chain was sequenced in a study of CD8+CD57+ T cells in acquired aplastic anemia. The patients chosen for sequencing had shown expansion of CD8+CD57+ cells (detected by flow cytometry). According to the study, genomic DNA was the template for TCR beta VDJ and CDR3 profiling. Each CDR3 protein is one row after TCRdb ran MiXCR on the reads. The table has some 200,000 distinct CDR3 sequences, roughly half seen once. This clonotype was observed a few times. V trimming: 4 bases; J trimming: 6 bases; junction bases outside the gene matches: 8. The CDR3 covers 15 residues. Germline V gene sequence: CDR1 SNHLY, CDR2 FYNNEI.

V gene TRBV2 combines with J gene TRBJ2-1; TRBD2 agrees at 8 bases. The TCR originated in a human donor with aplastic anemia. What was sequenced was sorted CD4+, CD8+, or CD8+CD57+ T cells (not recorded which) from PBMCs. In nucleotides, the CDR3 is TGTGCCAGCAGTGTGGGGACTAGTGCCCGCAATGAGCAGTTCTTC. This translates into CASSVGTSARNEQFF.